This T cell receptor beta chain was sequenced for a study of cytomegalovirus exposure and HLA in healthy donors. Study-level findings and limits: The CMV antigen specificity of a few CMV-associated chains was confirmed through in vitro analysis. Most TCR sequences were uncommon, yet certain public TCRs appeared in many donors. The study listed roughly 160 cytomegalovirus-associated TCR beta chains.

As concerns this clone: No antigen is known for it.

TCRdb's copy holds only in-frame clones and misses some; the assay was immunoSEQ multiplex PCR. The sample lists roughly 58,000 clones, 80% to 95% occurring once. CDR3 length: 14 residues. Germline V gene data show CDR1 as SNHLY and CDR2 as FYNNEI. V lost 6 bases and J lost 5; bases outside the gene matches: 8. The receptor was derived from a man younger than 35 in good health and CMV-seronegative. Sequenced sample: PBMCs. This sequence joins TRBV2 and TRBJ1-1; 8 bases are a match to TRBD1. CDR3 amino acids: CASRRQGIMTEAFF. In DNA form, the CDR3 reads TGTGCCAGCAGGAGACAGGGGATAATGACTGAAGCTTTCTTT.